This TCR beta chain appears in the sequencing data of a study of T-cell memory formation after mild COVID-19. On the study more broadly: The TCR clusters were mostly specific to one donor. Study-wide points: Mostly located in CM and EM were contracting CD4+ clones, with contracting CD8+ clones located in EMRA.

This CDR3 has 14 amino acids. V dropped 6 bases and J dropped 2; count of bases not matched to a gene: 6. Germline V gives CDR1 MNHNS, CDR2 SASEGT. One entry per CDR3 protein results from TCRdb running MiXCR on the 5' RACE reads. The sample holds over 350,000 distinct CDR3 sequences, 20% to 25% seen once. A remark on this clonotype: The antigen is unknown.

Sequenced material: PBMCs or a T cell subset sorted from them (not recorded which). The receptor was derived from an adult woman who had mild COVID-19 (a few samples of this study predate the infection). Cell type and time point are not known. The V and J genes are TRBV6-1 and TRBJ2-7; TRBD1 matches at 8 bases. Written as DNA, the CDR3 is TGTGCCAGCAGAGAGGACAGGGTAACCTACGAGCAGTACTTC. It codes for CASREDRVTYEQYF.